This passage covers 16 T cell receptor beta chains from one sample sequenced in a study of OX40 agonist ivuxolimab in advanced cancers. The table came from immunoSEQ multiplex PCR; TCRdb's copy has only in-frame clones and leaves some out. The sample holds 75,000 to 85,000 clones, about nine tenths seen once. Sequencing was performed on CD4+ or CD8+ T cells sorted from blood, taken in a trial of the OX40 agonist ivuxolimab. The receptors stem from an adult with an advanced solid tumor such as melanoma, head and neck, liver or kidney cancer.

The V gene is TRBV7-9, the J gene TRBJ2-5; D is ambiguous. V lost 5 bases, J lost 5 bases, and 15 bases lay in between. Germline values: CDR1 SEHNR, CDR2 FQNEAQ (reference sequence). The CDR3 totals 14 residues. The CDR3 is CASSPRSLSETQYF. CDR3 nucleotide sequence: TGTGCCAGCAGCCCTAGGTCCCTCTCTGAGACCCAGTACTTC.

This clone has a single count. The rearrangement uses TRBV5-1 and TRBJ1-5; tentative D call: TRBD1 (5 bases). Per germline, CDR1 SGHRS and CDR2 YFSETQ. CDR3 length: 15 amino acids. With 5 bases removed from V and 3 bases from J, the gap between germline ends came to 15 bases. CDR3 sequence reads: CASRAGTEVNQPQHF. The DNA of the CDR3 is TGCGCCAGCAGGGCCGGGACCGAGGTCAATCAGCCCCAGCATTTT. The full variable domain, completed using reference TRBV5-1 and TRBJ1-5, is KAGVTQTPRYLIKTRGQQVTLSCSPISGHRSVSWYQQTPGQGLQFLFEYFSETQRNKGNFPGRFSGRQFSNSRSEMNVSTLELGDSALYLCASRAGTEVNQPQHFGDGTRLSIL.

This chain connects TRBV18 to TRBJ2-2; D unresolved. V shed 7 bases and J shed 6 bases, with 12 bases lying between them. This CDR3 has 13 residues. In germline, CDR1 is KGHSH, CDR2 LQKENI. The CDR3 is CASLKELSGELFF. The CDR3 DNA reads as TGTGCCAGCTTAAAGGAATTATCCGGGGAGCTGTTTTTT.

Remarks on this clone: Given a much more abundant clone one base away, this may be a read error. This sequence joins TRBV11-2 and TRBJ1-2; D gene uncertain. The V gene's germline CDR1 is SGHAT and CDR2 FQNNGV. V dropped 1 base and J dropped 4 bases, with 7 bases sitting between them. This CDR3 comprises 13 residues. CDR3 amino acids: CASSLGGSYGYTF. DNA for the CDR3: TGTGCCAGCAGCTTAGGGGGAAGCTATGGCTACACCTTC.

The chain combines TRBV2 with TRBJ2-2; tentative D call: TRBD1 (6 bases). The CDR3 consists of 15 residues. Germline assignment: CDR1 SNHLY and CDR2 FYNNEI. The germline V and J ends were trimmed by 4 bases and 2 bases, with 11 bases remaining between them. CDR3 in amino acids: CASSARGANTGELFF. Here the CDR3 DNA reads TGTGCCAGCAGTGCCAGGGGCGCCAACACCGGGGAGCTGTTTTTT.

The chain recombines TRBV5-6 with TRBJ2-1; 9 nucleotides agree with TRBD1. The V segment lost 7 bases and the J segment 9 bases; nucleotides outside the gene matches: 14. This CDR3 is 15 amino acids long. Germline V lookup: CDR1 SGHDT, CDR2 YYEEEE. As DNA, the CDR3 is TGTGCCAGCTACCGACCGGGACAGGGAGACGGTGAGCAGTTCTTC. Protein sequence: CASYRPGQGDGEQFF.

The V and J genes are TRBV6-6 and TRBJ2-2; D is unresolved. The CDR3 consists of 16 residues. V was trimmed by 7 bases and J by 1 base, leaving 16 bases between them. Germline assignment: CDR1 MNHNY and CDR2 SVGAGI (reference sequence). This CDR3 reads CASTLVQQMNTGELFF. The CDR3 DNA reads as TGTGCCAGCACCCTCGTCCAACAGATGAACACCGGGGAGCTGTTTTTT.

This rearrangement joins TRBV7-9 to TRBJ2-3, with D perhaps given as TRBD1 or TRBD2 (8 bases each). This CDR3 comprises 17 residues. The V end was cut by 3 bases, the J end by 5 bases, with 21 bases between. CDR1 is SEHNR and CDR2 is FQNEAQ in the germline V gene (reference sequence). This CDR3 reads CASSLGQAAGVEDTQYF. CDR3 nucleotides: TGTGCCAGCAGCTTGGGACAGGCAGCGGGAGTCGAAGATACGCAGTATTTT.

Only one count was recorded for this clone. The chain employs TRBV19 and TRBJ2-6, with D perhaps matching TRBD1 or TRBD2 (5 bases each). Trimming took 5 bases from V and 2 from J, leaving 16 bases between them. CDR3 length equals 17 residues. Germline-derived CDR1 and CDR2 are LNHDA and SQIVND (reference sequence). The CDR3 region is CASSRDHEGPGANVLTF. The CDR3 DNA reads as TGTGCCAGTAGTCGGGACCACGAGGGGCCTGGGGCCAACGTCCTGACTTTC. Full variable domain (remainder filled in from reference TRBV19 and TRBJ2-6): DGGITQSPKYLFRKEGQNVTLSCEQNLNHDAMYWYRQDPGQGLRLIYYSQIVNDFQKGDIAEGYSVSREKKESFPLTVTSAQKNPTAFYLCASSRDHEGPGANVLTFGAGSRLTVL.

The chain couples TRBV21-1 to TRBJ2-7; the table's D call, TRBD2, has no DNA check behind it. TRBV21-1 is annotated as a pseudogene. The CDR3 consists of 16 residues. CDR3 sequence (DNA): TGTGCCAGCAGCAGGATGTGGACTAGCCGTATACACGAGCAGTACTTC. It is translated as CASSRMWTSRIHEQYF.

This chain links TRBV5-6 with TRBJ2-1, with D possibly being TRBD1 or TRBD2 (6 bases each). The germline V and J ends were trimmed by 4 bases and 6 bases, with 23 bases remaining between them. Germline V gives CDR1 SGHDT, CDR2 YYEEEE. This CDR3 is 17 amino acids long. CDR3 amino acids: CASSPIWGAGRSNEQFF. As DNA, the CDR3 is TGTGCCAGCAGCCCTATTTGGGGGGCAGGGCGTTCCAATGAGCAGTTCTTC.

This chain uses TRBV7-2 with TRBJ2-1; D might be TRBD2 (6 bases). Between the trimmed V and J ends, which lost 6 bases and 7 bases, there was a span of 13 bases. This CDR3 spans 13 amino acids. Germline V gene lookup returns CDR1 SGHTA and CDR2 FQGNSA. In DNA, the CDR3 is TGTGCCAGCAGTTGGGACTCTTGGAATGAGCAGTTCTTC. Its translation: CASSWDSWNEQFF.

The CDR3 DNA follows: TGTGCCAGCAGCTTAGGTAGTGGGGGGTTACGCACTGAAGCTTTCTTT. Translated, it gives CASSLGSGGLRTEAFF. The rearrangement uses TRBV5-4 and TRBJ1-1, with D possibly matching TRBD1 (5 bases). The V gene lost 2 bases and the J gene lost 4 bases, with 18 bases spanning the gap. The CDR3 length is 16 residues. Germline loops: CDR1 SGHNT, CDR2 YYREEE (reference sequence).

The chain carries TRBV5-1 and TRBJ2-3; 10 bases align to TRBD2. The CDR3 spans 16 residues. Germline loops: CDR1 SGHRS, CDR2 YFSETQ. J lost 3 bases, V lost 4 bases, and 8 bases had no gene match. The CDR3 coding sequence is TGCGCCAGCAGCGTAAAACTAGCGGGAATGACAGATACGCAGTATTTT. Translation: CASSVKLAGMTDTQYF.

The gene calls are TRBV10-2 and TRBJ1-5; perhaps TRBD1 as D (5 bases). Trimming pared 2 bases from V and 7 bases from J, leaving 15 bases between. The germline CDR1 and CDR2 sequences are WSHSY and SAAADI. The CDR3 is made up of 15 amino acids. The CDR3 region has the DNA TGCGCCAGCAGTGAGGGGGTGGGGGGGGAACAGCCCCAGCATTTT. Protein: CASSEGVGGEQPQHF.

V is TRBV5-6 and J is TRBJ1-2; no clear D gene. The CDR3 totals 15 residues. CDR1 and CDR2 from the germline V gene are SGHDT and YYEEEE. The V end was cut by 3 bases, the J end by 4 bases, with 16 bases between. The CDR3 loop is CASSSLGGKLYGYTF. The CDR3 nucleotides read TGTGCCAGCAGCTCGCTTGGTGGGAAGCTCTATGGCTACACCTTC.